These 2 T cell receptor beta chains were sequenced from one sample in a study of blood T cell repertoires in COVID-19. The protocol was immunoSEQ multiplex PCR, while the TCRdb copy is restricted to in-frame clones and leaves out a portion. The sample has about 74,000 clones; around 86% are singletons. The sample was peripheral blood. All receptors come from a woman at least 80 years old with active or convalescent COVID-19.

The chain joins TRBV30 to TRBJ1-2; 11 bases align to TRBD1. Trimming cost V 4 bases and J 6 bases; bases outside gene matches: 16. The CDR3 totals 17 residues. The germline V gene has CDR1 GTSNPN and CDR2 SVGIG (reference sequence). CDR3 sequence: CAWTGFGGQGAVDGYTF. The DNA of the CDR3 is TGTGCCTGGACGGGGTTTGGAGGACAGGGGGCTGTGGATGGCTACACCTTC.

The chain carries TRBV9 and TRBJ1-1, with 7 bases lining up with TRBD1. V lost 3 bases and J lost 3; bases outside the gene matches: 11. From germline, CDR1 is SGDLS and CDR2 YYNGEE. The CDR3 spans 16 residues. DNA of the CDR3: TGTGCCAGCAGCGCCAGATCCTCCCAGGGGGACACTGAAGCTTTCTTT. Residues: CASSARSSQGDTEAFF.